This is a list of T cell receptor beta chains from one sample in a study of T cell repertoires in cytomegalovirus infection. These receptors lack a known antigen. TCRdb reanalysed the reads using MiXCR and keeps one entry per CDR3 protein. The sample holds about 900,000 distinct CDR3 sequences, less than 40% seen once. The source material was cultured CD8+ T cells from PBMCs, sampled from culture after CMV antigen stimulation. These receptors all stem from a human donor in good health (CMV status not recorded). Some clones in this sample may be carry-over from other donors' samples. CDR3s include the opening cysteine and the closing phenylalanine or tryptophan. The D gene is left open where the match is weak. A clone size is listed for some rows: how often the clone was seen (once, few, many), or a class if it is expanded.

>TRBJ2-7|TRBV27|.|.
TGTGCCAGCAGTGGCCGGGACTACGAGCAGTACTTC
CASSGRDYEQYF
>TRBJ1-6|TRBV9|.|.
TGTGCCAGCAGCTCCCGGGAGGGGCTAAATTCACCCCTCCACTTT
CASSSREGLNSPLHF
>TRBJ1-5|TRBV12-3/TRBV12-4|many|.
TGTGCCAGCAGTTTTGGGGGGCCCTTTAGCAATCAGCCCCAGCATTTT
CASSFGGPFSNQPQHF
>TRBJ1-1|TRBV4-1|few|TRBD1
TGCGCCAGCAGCCAAGCAGGGGGGGACACTGAAGCTTTCTTT
CASSQAGGDTEAFF
>TRBJ1-5|TRBV6-2/TRBV6-3|.|.
TGTGCCAGCAGTTACCGGAACAGGGAAAGCAATCAGCCCCAGCATTTT
CASSYRNRESNQPQHF
>TRBJ2-7|TRBV12-3/TRBV12-4|few|.
TGTGCCAGCACCTCTGGGACCCGCTCCTACGAGCAGTACTTC
CASTSGTRSYEQYF
>TRBJ2-1|TRBV5-4|.|TRBD1
TGTGCCAGCACTCTCGGACAGGGGGCATTCGATGAGCAGTTCTTC
CASTLGQGAFDEQFF
>TRBJ2-1|TRBV6-6|few|TRBD2
TGTGCCAGCAGTTCCTTCGGGGAGGGTCGAACCGACAATGAGCAGTTCTTC
CASSSFGEGRTDNEQFF
>TRBJ1-1|TRBV24-1|few|.
TGTGCCACCAGTGATAACGAAGCTATCGAAGCTTTCTTT
CATSDNEAIEAFF
>TRBJ2-3|TRBV7-9|few|.
TGTGCCAGCAGCTTAGGGCATGGTACGCAGTATTTT
CASSLGHGTQYF
>TRBJ2-3|TRBV7-9|.|.
TGTGCCAGCAGCTTTCAACTCCTAAGCACAGATACGCAGTATTTT
CASSFQLLSTDTQYF
>TRBJ2-7|TRBV20-1|.|.
TGCAGTGCTAGAGCCGCGGGACAGCGATACGAGCAGTACTTC
CSARAAGQRYEQYF
>TRBJ2-6|TRBV9|.|.
TGTGCCAGCAGCGTAGTGGGCTCTGGGGCCAACGTCCTGACTTTC
CASSVVGSGANVLTF
>TRBJ2-3|TRBV5-1|.|TRBD1
TGCGCCAGCAGCATCGCCGGGACAGGGGTCACAGATACGCAGTATTTT
CASSIAGTGVTDTQYF
>TRBJ1-5|TRBV6-1|.|.
TGTGCCAGCAGTGAAGCTAGGGGCAGGGGCTTAATTAGCAATCAGCCCCAGCATTTT
CASSEARGRGLISNQPQHF
>TRBJ2-2|TRBV12-3/TRBV12-4|.|TRBD2
TGTGCCAGCAGTGCCGGGACTAGCGGGGGCCGCGAGTTTTTT
CASSAGTSGGREFF
>TRBJ2-1|TRBV6-2/TRBV6-3|.|TRBD1
TGTGCCAGCAGTTACGTGGGACAGGGGTTGAATGAGCAGTTCTTC
CASSYVGQGLNEQFF
>TRBJ1-6|TRBV27|.|TRBD1
TGTGCCAGCAGTTTCACAACAGGGGGCTTTAATTCACCCCTCCACTTT
CASSFTTGGFNSPLHF
>TRBJ1-1|TRBV27|few|TRBD1
TGTGCCAGCGGCTCCGGGACAGGGGGATCAGCCACTGAAGCTTTCTTT
CASGSGTGGSATEAFF
>TRBJ2-1|TRBV10-3|.|.
TGTGCCATCAGTGGGCCCGGCTCGGACAATGAGCAGTTCTTC
CAISGPGSDNEQFF